This T cell receptor beta chain was retrieved from a study of tumor-infiltrating lymphocytes in glioblastoma multiforme. Whole-study results and caveats: T cells were not sorted into functional subsets. RNA-based TCR sequencing may distort clone frequencies, since cells carry unequal TCR transcript numbers.

TCRB libraries came from RNA via three nested multiplex PCR rounds. These TCRB libraries lack any described unique molecular identifiers. MiXCR, run by TCRdb on the multiplex PCR reads, gives a single entry per CDR3 protein. This sample has just under 20,000 distinct CDR3 sequences, with about two thirds found just once. About this clonotype itself: Its antigen is as yet unknown. A read error may be the cause here, since a much bigger clone is one base away.

The clonotype originates from a male donor with glioblastoma. Input material: peripheral blood.

In DNA form, the CDR3 reads TGTGCCATCAGCTCAATGGGGACCGGGGCCAGTGGCGAGCAGTACTTC. This codes for CAISSMGTGASGEQYF. The V gene is TRBV11-2, the J gene TRBJ2-7, with D tentatively TRBD1 or TRBD2 (5 bases each). This CDR3 is built from 16 residues. In germline, CDR1 is SGHAT, CDR2 FQNNGV.